The 25 T cell receptor beta chains below all came from one sample that was sequenced in a study of glioma-infiltrating T cells. Amplification of TCR alpha and beta CDR3 regions from RNA used iRepertoire nested multiplex PCR. MiXCR, run by TCRdb on the multiplex PCR reads, gives a single entry per CDR3 protein. The sample carries 100,000 to 150,000 distinct CDR3 sequences, 23% recorded once. Material: glioma tissue, nonneoplastic brain tissue, or PBMCs (not recorded which). These TCRs come from a human donor with low-grade glioma or glioblastoma, undergoing nonglioma brain surgery, or in good health (not recorded which).

This clonotype was detected a few times. The V call is TRBV7-4, the J call TRBJ2-1; D unclear. The CDR3 is 16 residues long. The germline CDR1 and CDR2 sequences are SGHVT and SQSDAQ. Trimming shortened V by 2 bases and J by 0 bases, and 11 bases separated the two germline ends. CDR3 coding DNA: TGTGCCAGCAGCTTATCCCCTAGGAGCTCCTACAATGAGCAGTTCTTC. Translated: CASSLSPRSSYNEQFF.

The V call is TRBV29-1, the J call TRBJ1-5, with 8 positions matching TRBD1. CDR1 and CDR2 (germline): SQVTM, ANQGSEA. The CDR3 is 15 amino acids. CDR3 nucleotides: TGCAGGCCCCCCGGACAGGGCTATAGCAATCAGCCCCAGCATTTT. Residues: CRPPGQGYSNQPQHF.

Details on this clonotype: This may be a read error: a much more frequent sequence differs by one nucleotide. The CDR3 end shows no conserved phenylalanine or tryptophan, and so a read error is likely. This rearrangement joins TRBV6-1 to TRBJ2-3; D gene uncertain. V shed 8 bases and J shed 2 bases, with 11 bases lying between them. The CDR3 runs to 13 residues. The V gene's germline CDR1 is MNHNS and CDR2 SASEGT. CDR3 nucleotides: TGTGCCAGCTCTCGGACCTACACAGATACGCAGTATTCT. Translated, it gives CASSRTYTDTQYS.

The chain carries TRBV12-3 or TRBV12-4 and TRBJ1-2; a possible D gene is TRBD1 (5 bases). Between the trimmed V and J ends, which lost 6 bases and 7 bases, there was a span of 15 bases. This CDR3 spans 13 amino acids. The DNA for the CDR3 is TGTGCCAGCAGCCTACAACAGGTGACTGGCTACACCTTC. Protein product: CASSLQQVTGYTF.

This clonotype has at least ten counts. This chain uses TRBV2 with TRBJ2-7; D call uncertain. CDR1 and CDR2 (germline): SNHLY, FYNNEI. The CDR3 has 11 amino acids. V dropped 0 bases and J dropped 6 bases, with 3 bases sitting between them. Here the CDR3 DNA reads TGTGCCAGCAGTGAAGCTTCCGAGCAGTACTTC. Protein product: CASSEASEQYF.

The gene calls are TRBV5-1 and TRBJ2-1, with a weak D call TRBD2 (5 bases). Trimming shortened V by 0 bases and J by 6 bases, and 13 bases separated the two germline ends. Germline CDR1 SGHRS, CDR2 YFSETQ. The CDR3 runs 15 residues. The CDR3 sequence is CASSLESGSFNEQFF. In DNA, the CDR3 is TGCGCCAGCAGCTTGGAAAGCGGTTCTTTCAATGAGCAGTTCTTC.

This clonotype showed up many times. The V and J genes are TRBV7-9 and TRBJ2-5, with D hard to call. Trimming took off 3 bases at V and 5 bases at J, with 7 bases between the two ends. The CDR3 has 12 residues. Germline-derived CDR1 and CDR2 are SEHNR and FQNEAQ (reference sequence). The CDR3 loop reads CASSFQVETQYF. The CDR3 region has the DNA TGTGCCAGCAGCTTCCAAGTTGAGACCCAGTACTTC.

As for this clonotype: A much larger clone differs from this one at a single base, so this may be a read error. The chain has TRBV5-1 and TRBJ2-7; 7 bases fit TRBD1. Trimming removed 1 base from V and 7 bases from J; junction bases left unmatched: 11. The CDR3 contains 15 residues. Looked up from germline, CDR1 is SGHRS and CDR2 is YFSETQ. In DNA form, the CDR3 reads TGCGCCAGCAGCTTGCGACAGGGTTCCTACAATGAGCAGTACTTC. Translation: CASSLRQGSYNEQYF.

With respect to this clonotype: A single base separates this from a much larger clone, so it may be a read error. The rearrangement uses TRBV3-1 and TRBJ2-1; D is uncertain. CDR1 and CDR2 (germline): LGHDT, YNNKEL (reference sequence). The V gene lost 0 bases and the J gene lost 6 bases, with 12 bases spanning the gap. The CDR3 length is 15 residues. The CDR3, as DNA: TGTGCCAGCAGCCAAGAAGCCTCTCTAGGCAATGAGCAGTTCTTC. Protein: CASSQEASLGNEQFF.

In its sample, this clonotype was seen many times. The gene calls are TRBV2 and TRBJ2-5; D is undetermined. V was cut by 1 base and J by 4 bases, with 13 bases left in between. Germline CDR1 SNHLY, CDR2 FYNNEI. The CDR3 has 15 residues. In DNA, the CDR3 is TGTGCCAGCAGTGAAGTTCGGCACGGCGGAGAGACCCAGTACTTC. The encoded protein is CASSEVRHGGETQYF.

Of note for this clonotype: One junction end does not reproduce the germline sequence, and a read error may be involved. The J gene is TRBJ2-5, the V gene TRBV6-2 or TRBV6-3; no clear D gene. Germline V CDR1 and CDR2: MNHEY, SVGEGT. CDR3 length equals 11 residues. CDR3 in DNA: TGCGCCAGCCTCGAGCAAGAGACCAAGTACTTC. Residues: CASLEQETKYF.

Within the sample, this clonotype is medium-sized. The chain uses TRBV28 and TRBJ2-1; D is unresolved. This CDR3 is built from 15 residues. Germline V lookup: CDR1 MDHEN, CDR2 SYDVKM. With 2 bases removed from V and 2 bases from J, the gap between germline ends came to 10 bases. In nucleotides, the CDR3 is TGTGCCAGCAGTTTAATAGCTGAAACCTACAATGAGCAGTTCTTC. Amino acid sequence: CASSLIAETYNEQFF.

At least ten counts were recorded for this clonotype. This chain connects TRBV7-9 to TRBJ1-5; D is perhaps TRBD1 (5 bases). The CDR3 extends over 16 amino acids. In germline, CDR1 is SEHNR, CDR2 FQNEAQ (reference sequence). Trimming shortened V by 1 base and J by 3 bases, and 13 bases separated the two germline ends. CDR3 loop: CASSLGSGANNQPQHF. The CDR3 DNA follows: TGTGCCAGCAGCTTAGGATCCGGGGCCAACAATCAGCCCCAGCATTTT.

The chain uses TRBV5-1 and TRBJ2-7; D is undetermined. This CDR3 region has 16 residues. V dropped 2 bases and J dropped 1 base, with 16 bases sitting between them. Germline assignment: CDR1 SGHRS and CDR2 YFSETQ. CDR3 sequence (DNA): TGCGCCAGCAGCTTTTACGGCCAGAAAGGGTCCTACGAGCAGTACTTC. Protein product: CASSFYGQKGSYEQYF.

This clonotype was recorded at least ten times. This chain links TRBV19 with TRBJ2-3; possibly TRBD2 for D (5 bases). The CDR3 has 12 amino acids. Germline V gene lookup returns CDR1 LNHDA and CDR2 SQIVND (reference sequence). V was shortened by 7 bases and J by 11 bases, with 16 bases between the two germline ends. The CDR3 sequence: CASNEGDVVQYF. CDR3 bases: TGTGCCAGTAACGAGGGCGACGTTGTGCAGTATTTT. Together with reference TRBV19 and TRBJ2-3, the CDR3 gives the full variable domain: DGGITQSPKYLFRKEGQNVTLSCEQNLNHDAMYWYRQDPGQGLRLIYYSQIVNDFQKGDIAEGYSVSREKKESFPLTVTSAQKNPTAFYLCASNEGDVVQYFGPGTRLTVL.

This clonotype appeared many times. The CDR3 coding sequence is TGCAGTGCTAGTTGGGGTTCGGCTGGAAACACCATATATTTT. Amino acid sequence: CSASWGSAGNTIYF. J is TRBJ1-3 and V is TRBV20-1; no reliable D call. This CDR3 contains 14 residues. Trimming removed 3 bases at V and 2 bases at J, with 11 bases between. CDR1 DFQATT and CDR2 SNEGSKA come from the germline V gene (reference sequence).

This clonotype was seen just once. Given the absence of the conserved phenylalanine or tryptophan at the CDR3 end, a read error is likely. Because the CDR3's place on the DNA is in doubt, the DNA is left out and the CDR3 is given as listed by TCRdb. The chain has TRBV20-1 and TRBJ2-5; the table's D call of TRBD2 was not tested on the DNA. Including both end residues, the CDR3 is 16 amino acids long. Germline V gives CDR1 DFQATT, CDR2 SNEGSKA (reference sequence). The CDR3: CSARDRGSRSFGAQYL.

Of note for this clonotype: One base away lies a much larger clone, so this may be a sequencing read error. The chain carries TRBV18 and TRBJ2-1; perhaps TRBD2 as D (5 bases). Germline V CDR1 and CDR2: KGHSH, LQKENI. Between the trimmed V and J ends, which lost 7 bases and 7 bases, there was a span of 14 bases. CDR3 length equals 13 residues. Written as DNA, the CDR3 is TGTGCCAGCTTACACAGCGGATATAATGAGCAGTTCTTC. It translates to CASLHSGYNEQFF. Full variable domain (rest looked up from reference TRBV18 and TRBJ2-1): NAGVMQNPRHLVRRRGQEARLRCSPMKGHSHVYWYRQLPEEGLKFMVYLQKENIIDESGMPKERFSAEFPKEGPSILRIQQVVRGDSAAYFCASLHSGYNEQFFGPGTRLTVL.

This clonotype was picked up many times. The chain joins TRBV12-3 or TRBV12-4 to TRBJ2-5, with TRBD1 as a possible D gene (5 bases). The germline V and J ends were trimmed by 7 bases and 4 bases, with 13 bases remaining between them. CDR3 length: 13 amino acids. CDR3 in amino acids: CASTGLVGETQYF. CDR3 nucleotides: TGTGCCAGCACAGGGCTAGTAGGAGAGACCCAGTACTTC.

This clonotype was seen only a few times. This chain links TRBV19 with TRBJ2-7; 9 bases fit TRBD2. The CDR3 is 14 residues long. Germline V CDR1 and CDR2: LNHDA, SQIVND (reference sequence). The V and J ends lost 5 bases and 2 bases, in that order; junction bases with no gene match: 4. CDR3 sequence reads: CASSLGGRAYEQYF. The CDR3 DNA sequence: TGTGCCAGTAGTCTTGGCGGGAGGGCCTACGAGCAGTACTTC.

Notes on this clonotype: A much larger clone lies a single base off, so this may be a read error. The rearrangement joins TRBV10-3 to TRBJ2-3; a weak D match, TRBD1 (5 bases). The germline CDR1 and CDR2 sequences are ENHRY and SYGVKD. V lost 3 bases and J lost 4, with 17 bases in between. The CDR3 runs to 16 residues. The DNA for the CDR3 is TGTGCCATCAGTGAAAGACAGACACTCGGCTCAGATACGCAGTATTTT. It translates to CAISERQTLGSDTQYF.

This clonotype was counted many times. The V and J genes are TRBV28 and TRBJ2-1, with D possibly TRBD1 on 8 matching bases. V lost 10 bases, J lost 7 bases, and 17 bases lay in between. Germline V gene data show CDR1 as MDHEN and CDR2 as SYDVKM. There are 13 residues in the CDR3. CDR3 in DNA: TGTGCCATTAAATCACAGGGGGGGAATGAGCAGTTCTTC. This translates into CAIKSQGGNEQFF.

Concerning this clonotype itself: Just one base apart from a much larger clone, this may be a read error. V gene TRBV12-3 or TRBV12-4 combines with J gene TRBJ2-5; perhaps TRBD1 as D (8 bases). V was shortened by 5 bases and J by 1 base, with 14 bases between the two germline ends. This CDR3 has 15 residues. CDR3 bases: TGTGCCAGCAGTCTCACAGGGGGGGGCCAAGAGACCCAGTACTTC. Protein: CASSLTGGGQETQYF.

This clonotype has ten or more counts. This chain connects TRBV6-2 or TRBV6-3 to TRBJ2-1, with D maybe TRBD2 (6 bases). Germline V gene sequence: CDR1 MNHEY, CDR2 SVGEGT. With 0 bases removed from V and 8 bases from J, the gap between germline ends came to 14 bases. The CDR3 is made up of 15 amino acids. As DNA, the CDR3 is TGTGCCAGCAGTTACTCTCTAGCGATTGGGCATGAGCAGTTCTTC. Translated, it gives CASSYSLAIGHEQFF.

This clonotype was picked up one time. The chain carries TRBV7-2 and TRBJ2-7; D is unclear. The V end was cut by 4 bases, the J end by 0 bases, with 13 bases between. This CDR3 comprises 15 residues. Germline assignment: CDR1 SGHTA and CDR2 FQGNSA. CDR3 DNA: TGTGCCAGCAGCTCAGGATGGACCCACTCCTACGAGCAGTACTTC. Its translation: CASSSGWTHSYEQYF.